Listed here is a single T cell receptor beta chain. This specimen comes from a study of cytomegalovirus exposure and HLA in healthy donors. The PCR employed 60 Vbeta primers together with 13 Jbeta primers. Profiling relied on immunoSEQ multiplex PCR, and the TCRdb table lists in-frame clones only, not all of them. The sample consists of more than 95,000 clones, around three quarters of them appearing once. The CDR3 is 15 residues long. Germline CDR1 reads MDHEN; CDR2 reads SYDVKM. V was clipped by 5 bases and J by 8 bases; unmatched bases: 12. What was sequenced was PBMCs. The chain carries TRBV28 and TRBJ2-1, with TRBD1 identical over 7 bases. The source of this sequence is a man aged 35 to 55 in good health and CMV-seronegative. The DNA of the CDR3 is TGTGCCAGCAGTCTGGGGACAGCGGCACAATATGAGCAGTTCTTC. Its translation: CASSLGTAAQYEQFF. The full variable domain, in which reference TRBV28 and TRBJ2-1 provide the parts outside the CDR3, is DVKVTQSSRYLVKRTGEKVFLECVQDMDHENMFWYRQDPGLGLRLIYFSYDVKMKEKGDIPEGYSVSREKKERFSLILESASTNQTSMYLCASSLGTAAQYEQFFGPGTRLTVL.